The 22 T cell receptor beta chains reported below all come from one sample, sequenced in a study of T cell responses to AZD1222 COVID-19 vaccine. The protocol was immunoSEQ multiplex PCR, while the TCRdb copy is restricted to in-frame clones and leaves out a portion. This table holds about 120,000 clones, about 82% found once. Sequenced material: peripheral blood, taken 28 days after the second AZD1222 dose. The receptors were gathered from an adult who received the AZD1222 COVID-19 vaccine.

With regard to this clone: At one of its ends the junction is not consistent with the germline gene, which may arise from a read error. The V and J genes are TRBV6-1 and TRBJ1-3, with no clear D. Per germline, CDR1 MNHNS and CDR2 SASEGT. The CDR3 contains 13 residues. Written as DNA, the CDR3 is TGTGCCAGCATTGAAACCATTGGAAACACCATATATTTT. It is translated as CASIETIGNTIYF.

V and J are TRBV6-6 and TRBJ1-3; 9 bases are a match to TRBD1. The junction had 2 bases not matched to a gene; V was cut back by 2 bases and J by 0 bases. The CDR3 is 16 amino acids. Germline CDR1 and CDR2: MNHNY and SVGAGI (reference sequence). In DNA form, the CDR3 reads TGTGCCAGCAGTTACGGGACAGGGACCTCTGGAAACACCATATATTTT. Encoded protein: CASSYGTGTSGNTIYF.

V gene TRBV29-1 combines with J gene TRBJ1-5; 8 bases agree with TRBD1. Germline V gives CDR1 SQVTM, CDR2 ANQGSEA. The CDR3 has 13 amino acids. V lost 6 bases and J lost 3; bases outside the gene matches: 4. The CDR3 loop is CSVGTGLNQPQHF. The CDR3 DNA reads TGCAGCGTGGGGACAGGACTCAATCAGCCCCAGCATTTT.

This clone showed up just once. The V call is TRBV9, the J call TRBJ1-6, with a tentative D call TRBD1 (6 bases). This CDR3 spans 18 amino acids. With 0 bases removed from V and 0 bases from J, the gap between germline ends came to 13 bases. CDR1 SGDLS and CDR2 YYNGEE come from the germline V gene. The CDR3 reads CASSVAGGGSSYNSPLHF. Written as DNA, the CDR3 is TGTGCCAGCAGCGTAGCCGGGGGCGGAAGCTCCTATAATTCACCCCTCCACTTT.

In this sample, this clone turned up once. The chain uses TRBV30 and TRBJ2-7; the D is unclear. Trimming stripped 4 bases from V and 2 bases from J, with 9 bases between. The CDR3 totals 12 residues. Per germline, CDR1 GTSNPN and CDR2 SVGIG (reference sequence). The CDR3 loop is CAWTRGPYEQYF. DNA of the CDR3: TGTGCCTGGACCCGAGGTCCCTACGAGCAGTACTTC.

This sequence joins TRBV4-3 and TRBJ2-5; 7 bases match TRBD1. V shed 1 base and J 5 bases; nucleotides not matched to a gene: 7. The CDR3 has 15 residues. Germline CDR1 LGHNA, CDR2 YSLEER. The CDR3 DNA follows: TGCGCCAGCAGCCAAGGACAGGGCGACGTGGAGACCCAGTACTTC. It specifies CASSQGQGDVETQYF.

This sequence joins TRBV30 and TRBJ1-2; the match to TRBD1 covers 7 bases. V lost 0 bases, J lost 8 bases, and 6 bases stayed unmatched. The CDR3 is made up of 13 amino acids. Looked up from germline, CDR1 is GTSNPN and CDR2 is SVGIG (reference sequence). CDR3 nucleotide sequence: TGTGCCTGGAGTGTAGACAGGGTCGAGGGCTACACCTTC. It codes for CAWSVDRVEGYTF.

The chain combines TRBV5-1 with TRBJ1-5; D is unclear. Trimming removed 2 bases at V and 7 bases at J, with 10 bases between. The CDR3 runs to 13 residues. Germline lookup yields CDR1 SGHRS and CDR2 YFSETQ. The chain's CDR3 is CASSFSMGQPQHF. Written as DNA, the CDR3 is TGCGCCAGCAGCTTTAGTATGGGGCAGCCCCAGCATTTT.

The chain uses TRBV7-3 and TRBJ2-3; 10 bases fit TRBD1. This CDR3 spans 15 amino acids. Germline-derived CDR1 and CDR2 are SGHTA and FQGTGA. J lost 5 bases, V lost 1 base, and 3 bases had no gene match. The chain's CDR3 is CASSLIGDRGDTQYF. The DNA of the CDR3 is TGTGCCAGCAGCTTAATAGGGGACAGGGGAGATACGCAGTATTTT.

The chain has TRBV29-1 and TRBJ1-6; TRBD1 matches 7 bases. The CDR3 contains 14 residues. V was pared by 7 bases and J by 9 bases, with 12 bases of the junction left unmatched. CDR1 and CDR2 (germline): SQVTM, ANQGSEA. The CDR3 loop reads CSARVGTVSSPLHF. The CDR3 DNA is TGCAGCGCAAGAGTTGGGACAGTTTCTTCACCCCTCCACTTT. The full variable domain, its missing parts supplied by reference TRBV29-1 and TRBJ1-6, is SAVISQKPSRDICQRGTSLTIQCQVDSQVTMMFWYRQQPGQSLTLIATANQGSEATYESGFVIDKFPISRPNLTFSTLTVSNMSPEDSSIYLCSARVGTVSSPLHFGNGTRLTVT.

The CDR3, as DNA: TGTGCCAGCAGTCGACTAGCGCTCCAAGAGACCCAGTACTTC. Translating it yields CASSRLALQETQYF. The V call is TRBV14, the J call TRBJ2-5; TRBD2 matches at 8 bases. There are 14 residues in the CDR3. CDR1 and CDR2 from the germline V gene are SGHDN and FVKESK. V lost 6 bases, J lost 1 base, and 4 bases stayed unmatched.

This rearrangement joins TRBV24-1 to TRBJ1-6, with D possibly matching TRBD1 (6 bases). From germline, CDR1 is KGHDR and CDR2 SFDVKD. The CDR3 has 18 residues. Deletions cut 2 bases from V and 3 bases from J, with 16 bases between. CDR3 amino acids: CATSDWGEQGYYNSPLHF. The CDR3 nucleotides are TGTGCCACCAGTGATTGGGGGGAACAGGGATACTATAATTCACCCCTCCACTTT.

This chain connects TRBV30 to TRBJ2-7; D not resolved. CDR1 GTSNPN and CDR2 SVGIG come from the germline V gene (reference sequence). This CDR3 spans 11 amino acids. V was clipped by 5 bases and J by 1 base, with 6 bases between them. The chain's CDR3 is CAWAVSYEQYF. The CDR3 DNA sequence: TGTGCCTGGGCCGTTTCCTACGAGCAGTACTTC.

This clone was counted a few times. The rearrangement links TRBV7-2 to TRBJ1-1, with 7 positions matching TRBD1. The CDR3 covers 16 residues. V trimming: 0 bases; J trimming: 3 bases; junction bases outside the gene matches: 7. Germline V gene lookup returns CDR1 SGHTA and CDR2 FQGNSA. CDR3 DNA: TGTGCCAGCAGCTTAGCACAGGGGAGAGAGGACACTGAAGCTTTCTTT. This encodes CASSLAQGREDTEAFF.

This chain links TRBV5-1 with TRBJ1-1; 9 nucleotides match TRBD1. Germline lookup yields CDR1 SGHRS and CDR2 YFSETQ. This CDR3 is built from 14 residues. The V gene end was trimmed by 4 bases and the J gene end by 4 bases; junction bases not matched to a gene: 5. DNA of the CDR3: TGCGCCAGCAGCGCACAGGGGGCCGGCACTGAAGCTTTCTTT. Encoded protein: CASSAQGAGTEAFF.

To note about this clone: Other DNA sequences in the same sample also yield this CDR3. The gene calls are TRBV2 and TRBJ1-6; D is possibly TRBD1 (5 bases). Germline CDR1 reads SNHLY; CDR2 reads FYNNEI. Between the trimmed V and J ends, which lost 7 bases and 5 bases, there was a span of 9 bases. The CDR3 covers 13 residues. CDR3 region: CASKDKHNSPLHF. The CDR3 region has the DNA TGTGCCAGCAAGGACAAGCATAATTCACCCCTCCACTTT.

This rearrangement joins TRBV5-6 to TRBJ1-1; 9 nucleotides line up with TRBD1. The CDR3 is 16 residues long. After removal of 4 bases from V and 3 bases from J, the junction contained 10 bases not matched to a gene. Germline loops: CDR1 SGHDT, CDR2 YYEEEE. The CDR3: CASSTLQGARDTEAFF. The CDR3 coding sequence is TGTGCCAGCAGCACACTACAGGGGGCGCGGGACACTGAAGCTTTCTTT.

The chain combines TRBV29-1 with TRBJ1-5, with D unresolved. Trimming stripped 4 bases from V and 2 bases from J, with 9 bases between. The V gene's germline CDR1 is SQVTM and CDR2 ANQGSEA. The CDR3 loop spans 13 amino acids. In nucleotides, the CDR3 is TGCAGCGTTGGTGACACCCGCAATCAGCCCCAGCATTTT. This codes for CSVGDTRNQPQHF.

This rearrangement joins TRBV27 to TRBJ1-5; TRBD1 matches 7 bases. V was pared by 5 bases and J by 0 bases, with 4 bases of the junction left unmatched. This CDR3 comprises 15 residues. Germline CDR1 MNHEY, CDR2 SMNVEV (reference sequence). The CDR3 DNA follows: TGTGCCAGCAGTACCGACAGGGATAGCAATCAGCCCCAGCATTTT. This codes for CASSTDRDSNQPQHF.

The V gene is TRBV4-3, the J gene TRBJ2-5, with D perhaps TRBD1 or TRBD2 (6 bases each). Germline V CDR1 and CDR2: LGHNA, YSLEER. CDR3 length equals 13 residues. Trimming pared 5 bases from V and 5 bases from J, leaving 12 bases between. CDR3 DNA: TGCGCCAGCAGCGGGGGGCTTTGGGAGACCCAGTACTTC. This sequence encodes CASSGGLWETQYF.

The chain employs TRBV3-1 (or the pseudogene TRBV3-2) and TRBJ2-3, with 7 bases identical to TRBD2. The CDR3 runs 15 residues. V trimming: 1 base; J trimming: 2 bases; junction bases outside the gene matches: 3. Germline CDR1 reads LGHDT; CDR2 reads YNNKEL (reference sequence). Here the CDR3 DNA reads TGTGCCAGCAGCCAAGTGGCGGGGGACACAGATACGCAGTATTTT. This sequence encodes CASSQVAGDTDTQYF.

This clone occurred once. The chain links TRBV7-2 to TRBJ1-2, with D unresolved. Germline V CDR1 and CDR2: SGHTA, FQGNSA. The V end was cut by 1 base, the J end by 7 bases, with 10 bases between. The CDR3 runs 13 residues. The CDR3 is CASSLGDNGGYTF. The DNA for the CDR3 is TGTGCCAGCAGCTTAGGGGATAATGGTGGCTACACCTTC.